A selection of T cell receptor beta chains follows, all from one sample in a study of blood T cell repertoires in COVID-19. Libraries were prepared by immunoSEQ multiplex PCR; TCRdb keeps only in-frame clonotypes and omits some of them. The top ten hold about 3.2% of the sample, which has under 200,000 clones, about 83% seen once. The sample comprised PBMCs or T cells enriched from blood (not recorded which). The receptors come from a woman aged 25 to 39 who had been exposed to COVID-19. Each CDR3 is given with its conserved first and last residue. A D gene is named only where the DNA matches it firmly. Size is omitted from some rows. Given values are once, few, many or a class for expanded clones.

TRBJ1-5 | . | . | TRBV7-8 | TGTGCCAGCAGCTTAGGACGGTCCGCGGGCAATCAGCCCCAGCATTTT | CASSLGRSAGNQPQHF
TRBJ2-7 | few | . | TRBV9 | TGTGCCAGCAGCGTAGCTACGAGGGAGGGGGGCTACGAGCAGTACTTC | CASSVATREGGYEQYF
TRBJ2-7 | . | . | TRBV29-1 | TGCAGCGTCGACTTAGCTTACGAGCAGTACTTC | CSVDLAYEQYF
TRBJ2-1 | . | TRBD2 | TRBV2 | TGTGCCAGCAATCGACTAGCGGGGGGCGGGAATGAGCAGTTCTTC | CASNRLAGGGNEQFF
TRBJ2-2 | once | TRBD2 | TRBV7-2 | TGTGCCAGCAGCTTAAGACTAGCGGACACCGGGGAGCTGTTTTTT | CASSLRLADTGELFF
TRBJ1-3 | . | . | TRBV21-1 | TGTGCCAGCAGCAAAGTCGTTTGGGGACAGAGAGGAACAAACACCATATATTTT | CASSKVVWGQRGTNTIYF
TRBJ2-7 | . | . | TRBV29-1 | TGCAGCGTTGAAGCTCTCGCACTGGGGGGGCGTTACGAGCAGTACTTC | CSVEALALGGRYEQYF
TRBJ2-1 | . | TRBD2 | TRBV9 | TGTGCCAGCAGCGTACGAATAGCGGGGGCCCCAGGGAATGAGCAGTTCTTC | CASSVRIAGAPGNEQFF
TRBJ2-2 | . | . | TRBV21-1 | TGTGCCAGCAGAAAGACAGGGCCTTCGGCGAACACCGGGGAGCTGTTTTTT | CASRKTGPSANTGELFF
TRBJ1-5 | . | . | TRBV27 | TGTGCCAGCAGTTTCGGGGTACACGTCAATCAGCCCCAGCATTTT | CASSFGVHVNQPQHF
TRBJ1-2 | . | . | TRBV6-5 | TGTGCCAGCAGTTACTCGGTTAGGGACATTTGGTATGGCTACACCTTC | CASSYSVRDIWYGYTF
TRBJ1-5 | . | TRBD1 | TRBV30 | TGTGCCTGGAGCGCGGACAGGAATCAGCCCCAGCATTTT | CAWSADRNQPQHF